These 27 T cell receptor beta chains were all obtained from the same sample, sequenced in a study of T cell changes during pregnancy in multiple sclerosis. Assay used: immunoSEQ multiplex PCR; TCRdb lists only in-frame clones, some missing. The repertoire holds approximately 44,000 clones, with 80% to 95% as singletons. Sequencing used CD4+ T cells from peripheral blood mononuclear cells, obtained before pregnancy. The receptor source for this set is a female donor with multiple sclerosis, enrolled in a pregnancy study.

The chain carries TRBV11-2 and TRBJ1-1; possible D gene TRBD1, 5 bases. Germline V lookup: CDR1 SGHAT, CDR2 FQNNGV. Deletions cut 1 base from V and 0 bases from J, with 6 bases between. This CDR3 comprises 14 residues. CDR3 sequence reads: CASSLVGVNTEAFF. Written as DNA, the CDR3 is TGTGCCAGCAGCTTAGTAGGGGTGAACACTGAAGCTTTCTTT.

This chain uses TRBV2 with TRBJ1-1; TRBD1 might be the D (5 bases). Germline CDR1 and CDR2: SNHLY and FYNNEI. The CDR3 extends over 13 amino acids. Trimming left V 6 bases short and J 4 bases short, with 12 bases between. CDR3 coding DNA: TGTGCCAGCAGCGCAGGGAGGGGCACTGAAGCTTTCTTT. Translated, it gives CASSAGRGTEAFF.

The gene calls are TRBV9 and TRBJ2-2, with TRBD2 matching 8 bases. Germline lookup yields CDR1 SGDLS and CDR2 YYNGEE. V dropped 4 bases and J dropped 6; count of bases not matched to a gene: 8. The CDR3 runs to 15 residues. The CDR3 here is CASSLTGGQAGELFF. As DNA, the CDR3 is TGTGCCAGCAGCCTAACGGGGGGGCAGGCCGGGGAGCTGTTTTTT.

This clone was found a few times. V gene TRBV4-1 combines with J gene TRBJ2-5; D might be TRBD2 (7 bases). Per the germline V gene, CDR1 is MGHRA and CDR2 is YSYEKL. The CDR3 extends over 18 amino acids. Trimming stripped 0 bases from V and 4 bases from J, with 21 bases between. The CDR3 nucleotides read TGCGCCAGCAGCCAAGAGGGGGGAGTTAGGGGGGGCTCAGAGACCCAGTACTTC. It translates to CASSQEGGVRGGSETQYF.

The chain recombines TRBV5-1 with TRBJ2-5; TRBD2 matches at 7 bases. V lost 6 bases and J lost 2; bases outside the gene matches: 7. The CDR3 totals 14 residues. Germline-derived CDR1 and CDR2 are SGHRS and YFSETQ. In DNA form, the CDR3 reads TGCGCCAGCAATCGCGGGGGAGTACAAGAGACCCAGTACTTC. Its translation: CASNRGGVQETQYF.

This rearrangement joins TRBV7-5 to TRBJ1-2; no DNA check was done on the table's D call, TRBD1. TRBV7-5 is designated a pseudogene. This CDR3 has 15 amino acids. The CDR3 DNA follows: TGTGTCAGAAGCGGAAGCCATTGGGCAGTCGGAGGCTACACCTTC. This translates into CVRSGSHWAVGGYTF.

The rearrangement uses TRBV11-3 and TRBJ2-5; D is ambiguous. Germline-derived CDR1 and CDR2 are SGHNT and YENEEA. This CDR3 has 13 residues. V was cut by 0 bases and J by 1 base, with 3 bases left in between. The CDR3 is CASSLESQETQYF. The CDR3, as DNA: TGTGCCAGCAGCTTAGAGAGCCAAGAGACCCAGTACTTC.

V gene TRBV4-2 combines with J gene TRBJ1-2; 7 nucleotides agree with TRBD1. With V trimmed by 0 bases and J by 3 bases, 4 bases remained unmatched. The CDR3 sequence is 15 residues long. Germline CDR1 LGHNA, CDR2 YNFKEQ. CDR3 coding DNA: TGTGCCAGCAGCCAAGATCGGGGACAGTACTATGGCTACACCTTC. Protein: CASSQDRGQYYGYTF.

The V and J genes are TRBV5-4 and TRBJ1-2; 9 nucleotides match TRBD1. Germline CDR1 is SGHNT and CDR2 is YYREEE (reference sequence). The CDR3 sequence is 17 residues long. Germline trimming cut 1 base from V and 1 base from J; bases unmatched to any gene: 8. The CDR3 reads CASSLLRDRDFNYGYTF. The CDR3 DNA follows: TGTGCCAGCAGCTTGCTCCGGGACAGGGATTTTAACTATGGCTACACCTTC.

This chain links TRBV7-9 with TRBJ2-1, with 8 nucleotides matching TRBD2. V trimming: 2 bases; J trimming: 5 bases; junction bases outside the gene matches: 11. This CDR3 has 17 amino acids. Germline loops: CDR1 SEHNR, CDR2 FQNEAQ (reference sequence). The chain's CDR3 is CASSLTWDVAGHNEQFF. The CDR3, as DNA: TGTGCCAGCAGCTTAACATGGGATGTAGCGGGGCACAATGAGCAGTTCTTC.

The rearrangement joins TRBV15 to TRBJ2-5, with D maybe TRBD2 (5 bases). The germline V and J ends were trimmed by 4 bases and 3 bases, with 9 bases remaining between them. CDR3 length: 13 amino acids. Germline CDR1 reads LNHNV; CDR2 reads YYDKDF (reference sequence). The CDR3 spells CATSTGNKETQYF. The CDR3 DNA reads TGTGCCACCAGCACGGGGAACAAAGAGACCCAGTACTTC.

This clone was observed a handful of times. The rearrangement uses TRBV7-6 and TRBJ2-3; the match to TRBD2 covers 8 bases. Germline CDR1 reads SGHVS; CDR2 reads FNYEAQ. V lost 4 bases and J lost 5; bases outside the gene matches: 5. The CDR3 contains 14 residues. CDR3 region: CASSSGGAVDTQYF. The CDR3 DNA sequence: TGTGCCAGCAGCTCCGGGGGGGCCGTAGATACGCAGTATTTT.

The rearrangement links TRBV9 to TRBJ2-1; 9 bases fit TRBD1. Trimming cost V 4 bases and J 15 bases; bases outside gene matches: 17. This CDR3 is built from 15 residues. The germline V gene has CDR1 SGDLS and CDR2 YYNGEE. The CDR3 protein is CASSLSPGTGMAMFF. CDR3 DNA sequence: TGTGCCAGCAGCCTCAGTCCCGGGACAGGGATGGCAATGTTCTTC.

This clone was seen a single time. The rearrangement uses TRBV5-1 and TRBJ1-1; TRBD1 aligns across 7 bases. The CDR3 consists of 15 residues. With 4 bases clipped from V and 2 bases from J, the junction kept 8 bases outside the gene matches. Germline loops: CDR1 SGHRS, CDR2 YFSETQ. CDR3 DNA sequence: TGCGCCAGCAGCCTCCGGACAGGAGTAAACACTGAAGCTTTCTTT. Amino acids: CASSLRTGVNTEAFF.

The CDR3 nucleotides are TGTGCCATCAGTGGGACTAGCGGGGGCCGGAACACCGGGGAGCTGTTTTTT. Encoded protein: CAISGTSGGRNTGELFF. J is TRBJ2-2 and V is TRBV10-3, with 13 bases that match TRBD2. Germline V gene data show CDR1 as ENHRY and CDR2 as SYGVKD. This CDR3 contains 17 residues. V was clipped by 4 bases and J by 1 base; unmatched bases: 3.

This chain uses TRBV2 with TRBJ1-1; tentatively, D is TRBD1 (6 bases). Germline V gives CDR1 SNHLY, CDR2 FYNNEI. The V end lost 3 bases, the J end lost 4 bases, and 18 bases lay between the germline ends. This CDR3 region has 16 residues. This CDR3 reads CASSEWLGGAGTEAFF. The CDR3 coding sequence is TGTGCCAGCAGTGAGTGGTTAGGGGGGGCAGGCACTGAAGCTTTCTTT.

The chain couples TRBV7-7 to TRBJ2-2; 8 positions agree with TRBD2. J was trimmed by 6 bases and V by 4 bases; bases with no gene match: 10. From germline, CDR1 is SSHAT and CDR2 FNYEAQ (reference sequence). The CDR3 sequence is 16 residues long. CDR3: CASSSSGLRGSGELFF. The DNA of the CDR3 is TGTGCCAGCAGCTCTAGCGGGTTAAGGGGATCCGGGGAGCTGTTTTTT.

The CDR3 bases are TGTGCCAGCAGGTATAGAGGAAACTATGGCTACACCTTC. Amino acid sequence: CASRYRGNYGYTF. V usage is TRBV6-1 and J usage is TRBJ1-2, with D unclear. CDR3 size: 13 residues. The V end was cut by 6 bases, the J end by 2 bases, with 10 bases between. Germline CDR1 MNHNS, CDR2 SASEGT.

The gene calls are TRBV19 and TRBJ1-1, with TRBD1 matching over 11 bases. J was trimmed by 6 bases and V by 3 bases; bases with no gene match: 0. Germline CDR1 reads LNHDA; CDR2 reads SQIVND (reference sequence). This CDR3 spans 13 amino acids. The DNA of the CDR3 is TGTGCCAGTAGTATGGGACAGGGGGCTGAAGCTTTCTTT. This encodes CASSMGQGAEAFF.

V usage is TRBV6-6 and J usage is TRBJ1-1; D is ambiguous. Germline CDR1 MNHNY, CDR2 SVGAGI (reference sequence). CDR3 size: 12 residues. Trimming left V 6 bases short and J 8 bases short, with 13 bases between. The CDR3 DNA sequence: TGTGCCAGCAGCCAGACTTTTTCAGAAGCTTTCTTT. It is translated as CASSQTFSEAFF.

The count of this clone is one. The chain joins TRBV9 to TRBJ2-1; TRBD2 might be the D (5 bases). The CDR3 runs 15 residues. The V and J ends lost 4 bases and 4 bases respectively, with 15 bases between them. Germline CDR1 SGDLS, CDR2 YYNGEE. The CDR3 loop is CASSPQLEAYNEQFF. DNA for the CDR3: TGTGCCAGCAGCCCTCAGCTGGAGGCTTACAATGAGCAGTTCTTC.

The chain recombines TRBV6-4 with TRBJ1-1; no clear D. Trimming took 1 base from V and 7 from J, leaving 7 bases between them. Germline V gives CDR1 MRHNA, CDR2 SNTAGT. CDR3 length: 12 residues. CDR3 in DNA: TGTGCCAGCAGTGACTTAGGCGGTGAAGCTTTCTTT. This sequence encodes CASSDLGGEAFF.

J is TRBJ1-1 and V is TRBV5-1; 8 nucleotides align to TRBD1. The V gene's germline CDR1 is SGHRS and CDR2 YFSETQ. The CDR3 length is 16 residues. The ends lost 2 bases at V and 5 bases at J; junction bases unmatched: 11. CDR3 sequence reads: CASSLGQGAPGTEAFF. DNA of the CDR3: TGCGCCAGCAGCTTAGGTCAGGGGGCGCCGGGTACTGAAGCTTTCTTT.

The genes are TRBV6-4 and TRBJ2-3; weak D call: TRBD2 (5 bases). Looked up from germline, CDR1 is MRHNA and CDR2 is SNTAGT. This CDR3 contains 13 residues. V dropped 4 bases and J dropped 8 bases, with 13 bases sitting between them. The CDR3 nucleotides read TGTGCCAGCAGTGCGCTACTAGGTGGTACGCAGTATTTT. This translates into CASSALLGGTQYF.

The chain has TRBV5-8 and TRBJ1-5; possible D gene TRBD1, 6 bases. The CDR3 has 15 amino acids. The V gene lost 4 bases and the J gene lost 3 bases, with 14 bases spanning the gap. Germline lookup yields CDR1 SGHTS and CDR2 YDEGEE. This CDR3 is CASSPGAANNQPQHF. The CDR3 bases are TGTGCCAGCAGCCCAGGGGCGGCCAACAATCAGCCCCAGCATTTT.

The chain is built from TRBV10-3 and TRBJ1-2; 8 nucleotides align to TRBD1. This CDR3 is 16 amino acids long. The ends lost 3 bases at V and 4 bases at J; junction bases unmatched: 10. Germline loops: CDR1 ENHRY, CDR2 SYGVKD. CDR3 nucleotide sequence: TGTGCCATCAGTGAAGGTAGGCGGACAGGGACCTATGGCTACACCTTC. Amino acid sequence: CAISEGRRTGTYGYTF.

This chain joins TRBV5-1 and TRBJ2-1, with 10 bases lining up with TRBD1. Germline V CDR1 and CDR2: SGHRS, YFSETQ. The CDR3 has 18 residues. Losses at the gene ends were 3 bases for V and 2 bases for J; bases not matched to a gene: 11. CDR3 residues: CASSSTGGADKTYNEQFF. CDR3 coding DNA: TGCGCCAGCAGCTCGACAGGGGGCGCGGATAAAACCTACAATGAGCAGTTCTTC.